This T cell receptor beta chain is drawn from a study of beta chain features in type 1 diabetes. Study-wide results and limits: Type 1 diabetes patients showed a moderate but significant shortening of TCRB CDR3s in all four CD4+ subsets. The study notes PCR might favor shorter templates equally in patients and controls. cDNA-based reads could over-represent cells with high TCR expression.

A single heparinised draw of roughly 0.11 L on average was taken per donor. Germline-derived CDR1 and CDR2 are LNHNV and YYDKDF (reference sequence). The CDR3 runs 13 residues. Trimming left V 2 bases short and J 4 bases short, with 6 bases between. Reverse transcribing all isolated RNA meant expressed TCRB transcripts were sequenced. The method was immunoSEQ multiplex PCR; TCRdb's version includes in-frame clones alone and lacks a portion of them. Counted here are over 500,000 clones, around a sixth occurring once; the ten biggest clones make up under 0.095%. About this clone itself: The antigen is not known.

Sequencing was carried out using naive CD4+ T cells from blood. The chain recombines TRBV15 with TRBJ1-5; D gene unclear. This receptor was identified in a man aged 18 to 30 in good health. This chain's CDR3 is CATSRTVNQPQHF. DNA of the CDR3: TGTGCCACCAGCAGAACAGTAAATCAGCCCCAGCATTTT.